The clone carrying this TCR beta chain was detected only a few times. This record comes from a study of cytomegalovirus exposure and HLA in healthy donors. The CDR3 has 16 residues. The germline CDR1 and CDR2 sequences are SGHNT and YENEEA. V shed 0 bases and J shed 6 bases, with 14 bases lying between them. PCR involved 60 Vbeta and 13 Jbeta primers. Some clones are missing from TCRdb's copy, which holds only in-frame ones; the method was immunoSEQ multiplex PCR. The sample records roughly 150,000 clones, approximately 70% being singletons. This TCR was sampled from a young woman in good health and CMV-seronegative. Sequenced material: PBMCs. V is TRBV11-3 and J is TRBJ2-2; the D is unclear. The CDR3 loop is CASSLDWAKLAGELFF. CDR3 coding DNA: TGTGCCAGCAGCTTAGATTGGGCAAAGTTAGCCGGGGAGCTGTTTTTT.